These 9 T cell receptor beta chains originate from one sample sequenced in a study of blood T cells in healthy people across ages. Through a sample-barcoded 5' primer and a J-beta primer mix, a second PCR was run for roughly 7 to 12 cycles. Using its own MiXCR run on the 5' RACE reads, TCRdb lists one record per CDR3 protein. The table shows approximately 600,000 distinct CDR3 sequences, with roughly 53% occurring only once. The sequenced material came from blood. Source of these receptors: a man aged 55-75 years in good health.

This clonotype appeared many times. The CDR3 loop reads CASGQDRGWTDTQYF. The CDR3 bases are TGTGCCAGCGGTCAGGACAGGGGTTGGACAGATACGCAGTATTTT. The chain combines TRBV7-2 with TRBJ2-3, with 9 bases aligning to TRBD1. The length of the CDR3 is 15 residues. Germline V lookup: CDR1 SGHTA, CDR2 FQGNSA. Trimming at V came to 8 bases and at J to 3 bases, leaving 9 bases not matched to a gene.

V is TRBV28 and J is TRBJ2-7; weak D call: TRBD2 (8 bases). CDR1 is MDHEN, CDR2 SYDVKM, per germline. This CDR3 has 14 amino acids. V lost 4 bases and J 4 bases, leaving 14 bases between the germline ends. Written as DNA, the CDR3 is TGTGCCAGCAGTTCGGGGGGGACAGAGTACGAGCAGTACTTC. Its protein is CASSSGGTEYEQYF.

This chain connects TRBV13 to TRBJ1-2; 10 bases agree with TRBD1. CDR1 is PRHDT and CDR2 is FYEKMQ in the germline V gene (reference sequence). Trimming took 5 bases from V and 4 from J; bases not matched to a gene: 4. This CDR3 spans 14 amino acids. DNA for the CDR3: TGTGCCAGCAGCGACAGGGGGCTTAGCTATGGCTACACCTTC. It is translated as CASSDRGLSYGYTF.

This chain links TRBV25-1 with TRBJ2-7, with TRBD1 matching over 7 bases. CDR1 MGHDK and CDR2 SYGVNS come from the germline V gene. The CDR3 runs 15 residues. V shed 6 bases, J shed 3 bases, and the junction held 11 bases outside the gene matches. The chain's CDR3 is CASRPSGTEFYEQYF. The CDR3 coding sequence is TGTGCCAGCAGACCCTCCGGGACAGAATTCTACGAGCAGTACTTC.

The chain recombines TRBV12-3 or TRBV12-4 with TRBJ1-4, with D maybe TRBD1 (6 bases). The CDR3 is made up of 15 amino acids. Trimming cost V 3 bases and J 3 bases, with 11 bases left between them. The CDR3 nucleotides are TGTGCCAGCAGTTTGGGGGGGCTGGCTAATGAAAAACTGTTTTTT. This encodes CASSLGGLANEKLFF.

This clonotype was detected only a few times. The genes are TRBV12-3 or TRBV12-4 and TRBJ2-5, with 8 bases that match TRBD1. The ends lost 4 bases at V and 2 bases at J; junction bases unmatched: 9. The CDR3 sequence is 16 residues long. The CDR3 DNA reads TGTGCCAGCAGTTCCCCCAACAGGGGGTTACAAGAGACCCAGTACTTC. This codes for CASSSPNRGLQETQYF.

This clonotype was counted a few times. This chain uses TRBV29-1 with TRBJ1-4; D is ambiguous. Germline V CDR1 and CDR2: SQVTM, ANQGSEA. This CDR3 has 11 residues. The V end lost 6 bases, the J end lost 4 bases, and 6 bases lay between the germline ends. CDR3 DNA sequence: TGCAGCGTCGATAATAATGAAAAACTGTTTTTT. Its protein is CSVDNNEKLFF.

The gene calls are TRBV28 and TRBJ1-2; D not resolved. Trimming shortened V by 6 bases and J by 2 bases, and 13 bases separated the two germline ends. Germline values: CDR1 MDHEN, CDR2 SYDVKM. This CDR3 is 14 amino acids long. CDR3 DNA sequence: TGTGCCAGCAGCATCGACGGGGTGAACTATGGCTACACCTTC. Translation gives CASSIDGVNYGYTF.

This rearrangement joins TRBV29-1 to TRBJ2-5; 8 nucleotides line up with TRBD2. Germline CDR1 is SQVTM and CDR2 is ANQGSEA. V lost 5 bases, J lost 11 bases, and 22 bases stayed unmatched. The CDR3 length is 16 residues. CDR3 bases: TGCAGCGTTTCCGGGGGGGCTAGTCAAGGGCCCAATGAGCAGTACTTC. Translating it yields CSVSGGASQGPNEQYF.